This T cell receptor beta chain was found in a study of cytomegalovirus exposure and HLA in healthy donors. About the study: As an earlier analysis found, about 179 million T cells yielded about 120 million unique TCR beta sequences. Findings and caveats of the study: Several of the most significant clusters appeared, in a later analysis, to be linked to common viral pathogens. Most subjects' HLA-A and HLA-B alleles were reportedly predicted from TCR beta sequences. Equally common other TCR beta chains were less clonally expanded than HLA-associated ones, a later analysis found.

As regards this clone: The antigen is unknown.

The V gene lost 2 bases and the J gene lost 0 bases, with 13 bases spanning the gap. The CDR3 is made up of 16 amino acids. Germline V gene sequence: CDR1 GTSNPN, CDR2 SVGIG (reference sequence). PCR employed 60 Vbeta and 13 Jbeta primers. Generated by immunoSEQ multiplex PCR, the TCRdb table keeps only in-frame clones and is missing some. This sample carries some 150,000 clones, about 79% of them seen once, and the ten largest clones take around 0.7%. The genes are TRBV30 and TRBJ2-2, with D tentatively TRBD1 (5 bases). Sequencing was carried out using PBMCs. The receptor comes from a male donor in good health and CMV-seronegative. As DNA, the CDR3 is TGTGCCTGGAGTCTCCTTACAGGCGCGAACACCGGGGAGCTGTTTTTT. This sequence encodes CAWSLLTGANTGELFF.